The sequence of this TCR beta chain was determined in a study of blood T cell repertoires in COVID-19. Study context: Samples came from the United States, Italy and Spain, spanning acute and convalescent COVID-19. Sources were T cells, B-cell-depleted T cells, or PBMCs; the material itself was cDNA or gDNA.

This clone was found a few times. Assignment of participants to cohorts was predicated upon participant-reported clinical history. Libraries were prepared by immunoSEQ multiplex PCR; TCRdb keeps only in-frame clonotypes and omits some of them. The sample consists of roughly 250,000 clones, about nine tenths of them appearing once. The CDR3 consists of 14 residues. V shed 2 bases and J shed 9 bases, with 16 bases lying between them. CDR1 and CDR2 from the germline V gene are MDHEN and SYDVKM. The sequenced sample consisted of PBMCs or T cells enriched from blood (not recorded which). V is TRBV28 and J is TRBJ1-1, with a weak D call TRBD1 (5 bases). This receptor was identified in a human donor in a cohort exposed to, infected with or recovered from COVID-19 (not recorded which). The donor label of this sample is uncertain. The CDR3 bases are TGTGCCAGCAGTTTACCCGGATGGGGGGTACAAGCTTTCTTT. It codes for CASSLPGWGVQAFF.